This T cell receptor beta chain was sequenced for a study of T cells after posttransplantation cyclophosphamide. With regard to this clone: Antigen specificity is unknown.

Study-level points and caveats: Donor CD8+ memory clones often dominated recipient blood repertoires at later times.

CDR3 size: 14 residues. Germline loops: CDR1 SGHVS, CDR2 FQNEAQ. With 5 bases clipped from V and 3 bases from J, the junction kept 6 bases outside the gene matches. Libraries were prepared by immunoSEQ multiplex PCR; TCRdb keeps only in-frame clonotypes and omits some of them. The sample includes tens of thousands of clones, 70% to 90% of them seen just once. The sequence was collected from a young man with a blood cancer, CMV-positive, and with a related stem cell donor. The V and J genes are TRBV7-8 and TRBJ2-5; 7 positions agree with TRBD1. Sequenced input: PBMCs. DNA of the CDR3: TGTGCCAGCAGCACCGGACAGGTCAAAGAGACCCAGTACTTC. Translating it yields CASSTGQVKETQYF.